A selection of T cell receptor beta chains follows, all from one sample in a study of T cells in tuberculosis. Assay used: immunoSEQ multiplex PCR; TCRdb lists only in-frame clones, some missing. The sample yields around 32,000 clones, roughly 94% seen once. The sample was PBMCs. The receptors derive from a donor aged 10 to 29 with latent tuberculosis or without tuberculosis infection. Both conserved end residues are part of each CDR3. Fields, in order: V gene, J gene, clone size, D gene, CDR3 DNA, CDR3 protein. D genes are given only for firm matches. Rows give clone size only sometimes, using once, few, many, or a class for an expanded clone.

v_call: TRBV5-6; j_call: TRBJ2-1; clone_size: -; d_call: TRBD2; cdr3_nt: TGTGCCAGCAGCCAGGGCACTAGCGTGTACAATGAGCAGTTCTTC; cdr3_aa: CASSQGTSVYNEQFF
v_call: TRBV7-9; j_call: TRBJ2-7; clone_size: -; d_call: -; cdr3_nt: TGTGCCAGCAGCTTAGTAAAGCCCGACGAGCAGTACTTC; cdr3_aa: CASSLVKPDEQYF
v_call: TRBV5-4; j_call: TRBJ2-7; clone_size: -; d_call: -; cdr3_nt: TGTGCCAGCTCCTCAGATTCCTACGAGCAGTACTTC; cdr3_aa: CASSSDSYEQYF
v_call: TRBV5-6; j_call: TRBJ2-5; clone_size: -; d_call: TRBD2; cdr3_nt: TGTGCCAGCAGCTTCAGGCTAGCGGGAGGGCCGGGAGAAGAGACCCAGTACTTC; cdr3_aa: CASSFRLAGGPGEETQYF
v_call: TRBV11-2; j_call: TRBJ1-2; clone_size: -; d_call: -; cdr3_nt: TGTGCCAGCAGCTTCGAGGGCGACGGCTACACCTTC; cdr3_aa: CASSFEGDGYTF
v_call: TRBV11-2; j_call: TRBJ2-7; clone_size: once; d_call: -; cdr3_nt: TGTGCCAGCAGCTCTCGGACTGCCTACGAGCAGTACTTC; cdr3_aa: CASSSRTAYEQYF
v_call: TRBV11-2; j_call: TRBJ1-3; clone_size: -; d_call: -; cdr3_nt: TGTGCCAGCAGCTTAGATGGTCCGGCTGGAAACACCATATATTTT; cdr3_aa: CASSLDGPAGNTIYF
v_call: TRBV5-6; j_call: TRBJ2-1; clone_size: once; d_call: -; cdr3_nt: TGTGCCAGCAGCTTGGGACGGGGTTACAATGAGCAGTTCTTC; cdr3_aa: CASSLGRGYNEQFF
v_call: TRBV20-1; j_call: TRBJ1-1; clone_size: -; d_call: -; cdr3_nt: TGCAGTGCAGACATAAAGGGGGTAGCTTTCTTT; cdr3_aa: CSADIKGVAFF
v_call: TRBV28; j_call: TRBJ1-4; clone_size: once; d_call: -; cdr3_nt: TGTGCCAGCAGTCCCCTCGGGGGGGATGGTGAAAAACTGTTTTTT; cdr3_aa: CASSPLGGDGEKLFF
v_call: TRBV27; j_call: TRBJ1-1; clone_size: -; d_call: -; cdr3_nt: TGTGCCAGCAGCTCTAACCTCGGGTTCGCCCCTGAAGCTTTCTTT; cdr3_aa: CASSSNLGFAPEAFF
v_call: TRBV19; j_call: TRBJ2-2; clone_size: -; d_call: -; cdr3_nt: TGTGCCAGTAGTATAGTAGGGGGGGCCGGGGAGCTGTTTTTT; cdr3_aa: CASSIVGGAGELFF
v_call: TRBV4-2; j_call: TRBJ2-5; clone_size: -; d_call: TRBD2; cdr3_nt: TGTGCCAGCAGCCAACCCGGACTAGCGGGAGTAAGAGAGACCCAGTACTTC; cdr3_aa: CASSQPGLAGVRETQYF
v_call: TRBV15; j_call: TRBJ2-7; clone_size: -; d_call: -; cdr3_nt: TGTGCCACCAGCATTTACTACTCCACGAGGACGGAGGACTACGAGCAGTACTTC; cdr3_aa: CATSIYYSTRTEDYEQYF
v_call: TRBV4-2; j_call: TRBJ2-3; clone_size: -; d_call: TRBD2; cdr3_nt: TGTGCCAGCAGCCAAGATATCGGGGCTAGCGGGTCCAGCACAGATACGCAGTATTTT; cdr3_aa: CASSQDIGASGSSTDTQYF
v_call: TRBV7-9; j_call: TRBJ2-7; clone_size: once; d_call: TRBD2; cdr3_nt: TGTGCCAGCAGCCCCCCCGTAGCGGGAGAAACAAACGAGCAGTACTTC; cdr3_aa: CASSPPVAGETNEQYF
v_call: TRBV28; j_call: TRBJ1-4; clone_size: -; d_call: TRBD1; cdr3_nt: TGTGCCAGCAGTTTCCCCACGACAGGGGGTGAAAAACTGTTTTTT; cdr3_aa: CASSFPTTGGEKLFF
v_call: TRBV6-5; j_call: TRBJ2-7; clone_size: -; d_call: -; cdr3_nt: TGTGCCAGCAGTTACGGGGGCCAGTCCTACGAGCAGTACTTC; cdr3_aa: CASSYGGQSYEQYF
v_call: TRBV5-4; j_call: TRBJ2-1; clone_size: -; d_call: -; cdr3_nt: TGTGCCAGCAGCTTTCCGGGACTCCAAATCAAATCACTGTACAATGAGCAGTTCTTC; cdr3_aa: CASSFPGLQIKSLYNEQFF
v_call: TRBV28; j_call: TRBJ1-1; clone_size: -; d_call: TRBD1; cdr3_nt: TGTGCCACCCTAAGTTGGGGGACAGGAGAAGCTTTCTTT; cdr3_aa: CATLSWGTGEAFF
v_call: TRBV6-5; j_call: TRBJ1-1; clone_size: -; d_call: -; cdr3_nt: TGTGCCAGCAGTTTCCGGGGAACTGAAGCTTTCTTT; cdr3_aa: CASSFRGTEAFF
v_call: TRBV4-1; j_call: TRBJ2-6; clone_size: -; d_call: TRBD2; cdr3_nt: TGCGCCAGCAGCCTTGCGGGGGGTACCTCTGGGGCCAACGTCCTGACTTTC; cdr3_aa: CASSLAGGTSGANVLTF
v_call: TRBV7-2; j_call: TRBJ1-1; clone_size: -; d_call: -; cdr3_nt: TGTGCCAGCAGCTCGGAGGACGGACTGAAAGCTTTCTTT; cdr3_aa: CASSSEDGLKAFF
v_call: TRBV5-6; j_call: TRBJ2-3; clone_size: -; d_call: -; cdr3_nt: TGTGCCAGCAGCTTGGAGATAGCGTGGACAGATACGCAGTATTTT; cdr3_aa: CASSLEIAWTDTQYF
v_call: TRBV5-4; j_call: TRBJ2-2; clone_size: -; d_call: -; cdr3_nt: TGTGCCAGCCGAATTTCGACTAACACCGGGGAGCTGTTTTTT; cdr3_aa: CASRISTNTGELFF
v_call: TRBV10-3; j_call: TRBJ2-1; clone_size: -; d_call: TRBD2; cdr3_nt: TGTGCCATCAGTAAGGCGGGAGCAAATGAGCAGTTCTTC; cdr3_aa: CAISKAGANEQFF
v_call: TRBV27; j_call: TRBJ1-2; clone_size: -; d_call: -; cdr3_nt: TGTGCCAGCAGTTTTTGGGGGAGGTATGGCTACACCTTC; cdr3_aa: CASSFWGRYGYTF
v_call: TRBV5-1; j_call: TRBJ1-4; clone_size: -; d_call: TRBD1; cdr3_nt: TGCGCCAGCAGCCCGGACAGGGAAGCAACTAATGAAAAACTGTTTTTT; cdr3_aa: CASSPDREATNEKLFF
v_call: TRBV19; j_call: TRBJ2-2; clone_size: -; d_call: TRBD2; cdr3_nt: TGTGCCAGTAGTCTCTGGACTAGCGGGAGGAAGAACACCGGGGAGCTGTTTTTT; cdr3_aa: CASSLWTSGRKNTGELFF
v_call: TRBV4-2; j_call: TRBJ2-5; clone_size: -; d_call: -; cdr3_nt: TGTGCCAGCAGCCAAGGAGGCCTCGAGACCCAGTACTTC; cdr3_aa: CASSQGGLETQYF
v_call: TRBV7-2; j_call: TRBJ1-1; clone_size: -; d_call: TRBD1; cdr3_nt: TGTGCCAGCAGCTTCGACAGGGGGAACACTGAAGCTTTCTTT; cdr3_aa: CASSFDRGNTEAFF
v_call: TRBV5-4; j_call: TRBJ1-2; clone_size: -; d_call: -; cdr3_nt: TGTGCCAGCGGGAGGACAAAGGCTAACTATGGCTACACCTTC; cdr3_aa: CASGRTKANYGYTF
v_call: TRBV5-4; j_call: TRBJ2-3; clone_size: -; d_call: TRBD2; cdr3_nt: TGTGCCAGCAGCCCCAGAACTAGCGGGAGGGAAGATACGCAGTATTTT; cdr3_aa: CASSPRTSGREDTQYF
v_call: TRBV4-2; j_call: TRBJ2-3; clone_size: -; d_call: -; cdr3_nt: TGTGCCAGCAGCCAGAAGAGCGGCGCCAGCACAGATACGCAGTATTTT; cdr3_aa: CASSQKSGASTDTQYF
v_call: TRBV27; j_call: TRBJ2-7; clone_size: -; d_call: -; cdr3_nt: TGTGCCAGCAGTTTATATAAAAGCGGGTGGTACGAGCAGTACTTC; cdr3_aa: CASSLYKSGWYEQYF
v_call: TRBV27; j_call: TRBJ1-1; clone_size: -; d_call: -; cdr3_nt: TGTGCCAGCAGTCCCCTCCCGGACAGCTTGAACACTGAAGCTTTCTTT; cdr3_aa: CASSPLPDSLNTEAFF
v_call: TRBV6-6; j_call: TRBJ1-2; clone_size: -; d_call: TRBD1; cdr3_nt: TGTGCCAGCAGTGGCCCCGGGACAGGGTTTGGCTACACCTTC; cdr3_aa: CASSGPGTGFGYTF
v_call: TRBV10-3; j_call: TRBJ2-5; clone_size: -; d_call: TRBD2; cdr3_nt: TGTGCCATCGCCGCGGGAGGGCCGGAGGAGACCCAGTACTTC; cdr3_aa: CAIAAGGPEETQYF
v_call: TRBV27; j_call: TRBJ2-5; clone_size: -; d_call: TRBD1; cdr3_nt: TGTGCCAGCAGTCCGGGACAGTTCGTGGCCCAGTACTTC; cdr3_aa: CASSPGQFVAQYF
v_call: TRBV5-5; j_call: TRBJ1-4; clone_size: once; d_call: -; cdr3_nt: TGTGCCAGCAGCTTGTGGGCCCCATGGACAGTGGCTAATGAAAAACTGTTTTTT; cdr3_aa: CASSLWAPWTVANEKLFF
v_call: TRBV7-2; j_call: TRBJ1-2; clone_size: -; d_call: -; cdr3_nt: TGTGCCAGCAGCTTAGGGGTCACTGGAGGCTATGGCTACACCTTC; cdr3_aa: CASSLGVTGGYGYTF
v_call: TRBV18; j_call: TRBJ2-3; clone_size: -; d_call: -; cdr3_nt: TGTGCCAGCTCACTAAGCACAGATACGCAGTATTTT; cdr3_aa: CASSLSTDTQYF
v_call: TRBV18; j_call: TRBJ2-5; clone_size: -; d_call: TRBD1; cdr3_nt: TGTGCCAGCTCACCACGAACAGGGGTCAAGGAGACCCAGTACTTC; cdr3_aa: CASSPRTGVKETQYF
v_call: TRBV7-8; j_call: TRBJ2-2; clone_size: -; d_call: TRBD2; cdr3_nt: TGTGCCAGCAGCTTCTTAGCGGGAGCACGGACCGGGGAGCTGTTTTTT; cdr3_aa: CASSFLAGARTGELFF
v_call: TRBV29-1; j_call: TRBJ1-2; clone_size: -; d_call: TRBD1; cdr3_nt: TGCAGCGTCCCAAGAGTTGGGACAGGGGCTAGGGGCTACACCTTC; cdr3_aa: CSVPRVGTGARGYTF
v_call: TRBV11-2; j_call: TRBJ2-3; clone_size: -; d_call: -; cdr3_nt: TGTGCCAGCAGCTTGGGCCTCAACACAGATACGCAGTATTTT; cdr3_aa: CASSLGLNTDTQYF
v_call: TRBV13; j_call: TRBJ2-7; clone_size: -; d_call: TRBD2; cdr3_nt: TGTGCCAGCAGCTTTACTAGCGGAACCTACGAGCAGTACTTC; cdr3_aa: CASSFTSGTYEQYF